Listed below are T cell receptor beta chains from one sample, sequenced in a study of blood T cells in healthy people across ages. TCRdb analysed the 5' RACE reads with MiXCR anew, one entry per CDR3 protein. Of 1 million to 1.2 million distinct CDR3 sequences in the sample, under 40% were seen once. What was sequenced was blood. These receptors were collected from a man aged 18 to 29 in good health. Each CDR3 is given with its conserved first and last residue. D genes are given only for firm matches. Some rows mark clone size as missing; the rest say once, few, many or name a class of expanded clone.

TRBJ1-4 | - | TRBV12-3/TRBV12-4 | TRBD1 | CASRTTGNERLFF | TGTGCCAGCAGAACGACAGGGAATGAAAGACTGTTTTTT
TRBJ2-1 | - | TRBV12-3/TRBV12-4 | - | CASSSPPLETQFF | TGTGCCAGCAGTTCACCGCCGCTAGAGACCCAGTTCTTC
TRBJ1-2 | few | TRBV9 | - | CASTRLQLQGPYSKILYGYTF | TGTGCCAGCACCCGGTTACAGCTCCAGGGCCCATATTCCAAGATTCTGTATGGCTACACCTTC
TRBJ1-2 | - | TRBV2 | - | CASSENRGLNYGYTF | TGTGCCAGCAGTGAAAACCGGGGCCTAAACTATGGCTACACCTTC
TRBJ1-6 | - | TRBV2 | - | CTSRPESSYNSPLHF | TGTACCAGCAGGCCCGAAAGCTCCTATAATTCACCCCTCCACTTT
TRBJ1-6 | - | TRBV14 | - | CASSQAGVYYNSPLHF | TGTGCCAGCAGCCAAGCCGGGGTATACTATAATTCACCCCTCCACTTT
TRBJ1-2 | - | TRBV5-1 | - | CASSWKGDYGYTF | TGCGCCAGCAGCTGGAAGGGAGATTATGGCTACACCTTC
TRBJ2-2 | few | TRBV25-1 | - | CASTVNTGELFF | TGTGCCAGCACGGTGAACACCGGGGAGCTGTTTTTT
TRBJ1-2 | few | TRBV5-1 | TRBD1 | CASSLDRDHEGYTF | TGCGCCAGCAGCCTAGACAGGGATCATGAAGGCTACACCTTC
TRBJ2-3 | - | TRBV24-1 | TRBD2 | CATSVWLAGWFRSTDTLYF | TGTGCCACCAGTGTTTGGCTAGCGGGGTGGTTTCGTAGCACAGATACGCTGTATTTT
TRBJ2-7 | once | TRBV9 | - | CASSVAVGDYEQYF | TGTGCCAGCAGCGTAGCTGTCGGGGACTACGAGCAGTACTTC
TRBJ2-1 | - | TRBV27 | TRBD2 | CASSLSPGLGGEQFF | TGTGCCAGCAGTTTATCCCCCGGACTAGGTGGTGAGCAGTTCTTC
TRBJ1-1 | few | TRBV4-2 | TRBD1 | CASSSRDRNTEAFF | TGTGCCAGCAGCTCCCGGGACAGGAACACTGAAGCTTTCTTT
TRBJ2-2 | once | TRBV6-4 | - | CASSDGRGLSGELFF | TGTGCCAGCAGTGACGGGCGGGGGCTGAGCGGGGAGCTGTTTTTT
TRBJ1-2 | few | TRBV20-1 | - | CSAARLGVYGYTF | TGCAGTGCTGCTAGACTGGGGGTCTATGGCTACACCTTC
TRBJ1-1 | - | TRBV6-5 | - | CASSYRALNTEAFF | TGTGCCAGCAGTTACAGGGCACTGAACACTGAAGCTTTCTTT
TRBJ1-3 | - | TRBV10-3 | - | CASKGVAVGNTIYF | TGTGCCAGCAAGGGCGTGGCGGTTGGAAACACCATATATTTT
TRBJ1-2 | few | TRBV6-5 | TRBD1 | CASRRGQGAGYTF | TGTGCCAGCAGGAGGGGACAGGGGGCTGGCTACACCTTC
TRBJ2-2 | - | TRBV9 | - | CASSVGLAGRDTGELFF | TGTGCCAGCAGCGTAGGGCTGGCGGGGCGGGACACCGGGGAGCTGTTTTTT
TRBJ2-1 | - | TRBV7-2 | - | CARSLASLPSYNEQFF | TGCGCCAGAAGCTTAGCTAGCCTCCCCTCCTACAATGAGCAGTTCTTC
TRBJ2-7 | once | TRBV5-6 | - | CASSLYRDSLSYEQYF | TGTGCCAGCAGCCTATACAGGGATTCCCTCTCCTACGAGCAGTACTTC
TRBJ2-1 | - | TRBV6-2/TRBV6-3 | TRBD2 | CASSSPGLAGLDEQFF | TGTGCCAGCAGTTCCCCCGGCCTAGCGGGGCTCGATGAGCAGTTCTTC
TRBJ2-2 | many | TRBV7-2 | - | CASSFYTGELFF | TGTGCCAGCAGCTTCTACACCGGGGAGCTGTTTTTT
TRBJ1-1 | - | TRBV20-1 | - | CSADTRTRFEAFF | TGCAGTGCCGACACAAGGACGAGGTTTGAAGCTTTCTTT
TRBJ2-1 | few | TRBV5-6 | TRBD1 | CASSLIGTVEQFF | TGTGCCAGCAGTTTGATCGGGACAGTGGAGCAGTTCTTC
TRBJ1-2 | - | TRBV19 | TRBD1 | CASTTTGQDYGYTF | TGTGCCAGTACCACAACGGGACAGGACTATGGCTACACCTTC
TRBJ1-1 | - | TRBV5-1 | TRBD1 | CASSGGTENTEAFF | TGCGCCAGCAGCGGGGGGACAGAGAACACTGAAGCTTTCTTT
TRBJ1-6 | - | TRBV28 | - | CASSPPPGALRTSPLHF | TGTGCCAGCAGTCCACCCCCTGGGGCGCTTCGTACCTCACCCCTCCACTTT
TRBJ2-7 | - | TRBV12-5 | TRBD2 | CASGQTSGGSEQYF | TGTGCTAGTGGACAGACTAGCGGGGGTAGCGAGCAGTACTTC
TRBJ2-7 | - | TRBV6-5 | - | CASRKNQGPLYNEQYF | TGTGCCAGCAGAAAGAACCAGGGGCCCCTGTACAATGAGCAGTACTTC
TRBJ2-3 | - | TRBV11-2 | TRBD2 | CASTVKRGAPTDTQYF | TGTGCCAGCACCGTAAAGCGGGGGGCCCCCACAGATACGCAGTATTTT
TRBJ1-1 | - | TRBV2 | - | CASLQGLNTEAFF | TGTGCCAGCCTGCAAGGGCTGAACACTGAAGCTTTCTTT